A selection of T cell receptor beta chains follows, all from one sample in a study of blood T cell repertoires in COVID-19. Sequencing used immunoSEQ multiplex PCR; TCRdb keeps in-frame clones, though not all of them. The table shows about 51,000 clones, with 70% to 90% occurring only once. Sequenced material: peripheral blood. Receptors were obtained from a man aged 80 or over with active COVID-19. CDR3s include the opening cysteine and the closing phenylalanine or tryptophan. D genes are given only for firm matches. Only some rows state a clone size, as once, few, many or a class for expanded clones.

size,J,D,V,CDR3,DNA
.,TRBJ2-1,TRBD2,TRBV7-2,CASSPLAGRPRSSRNEQFF,TGTGCCAGCAGCCCTCTAGCGGGAAGGCCAAGGTCTAGTCGCAATGAGCAGTTCTTC
.,TRBJ2-1,.,TRBV7-2,CASSFNSYNEQFF,TGTGCCAGCAGCTTCAACTCCTACAATGAGCAGTTCTTC
.,TRBJ2-1,TRBD2,TRBV12-3/TRBV12-4,CASRPAGVSEQFF,TGTGCCAGCAGGCCCGCGGGAGTCAGTGAGCAGTTCTTC
.,TRBJ1-5,TRBD1,TRBV28,CASSSRTGWQPQHF,TGTGCCAGCAGTTCCCGGACAGGGTGGCAGCCCCAGCATTTT
few,TRBJ1-4,.,TRBV1,CTSSPPAEVEGEKLFF,TGCACCAGCAGCCCCCCTGCGGAGGTTGAGGGTGAAAAACTGTTTTTT
.,TRBJ1-2,.,TRBV19,CASRPRGGDYGYTF,TGTGCCAGTAGGCCCCGGGGGGGAGACTATGGCTACACCTTC
.,TRBJ2-2,TRBD1,TRBV19,CASSIDSAGGGSGELFF,TGTGCCAGTAGTATAGATTCGGCAGGGGGCGGGTCCGGGGAGCTGTTTTTT
few,TRBJ2-1,TRBD2,TRBV2,CASSDQRENEQFF,TGTGCCAGCAGTGACCAGCGGGAAAATGAGCAGTTCTTC
.,TRBJ2-3,.,TRBV7-2,CASSPGLAQRDTQYF,TGTGCCAGCAGCCCCGGGCTAGCCCAAAGAGATACGCAGTATTTT
.,TRBJ2-7,TRBD2,TRBV4-3,CASSQELSSGGYEQYF,TGCGCCAGCAGCCAAGAGCTTTCTAGCGGGGGATACGAGCAGTACTTC
.,TRBJ2-1,.,TRBV3-1/TRBV3-2,CASSQDLSATSYNEQFF,TGTGCCAGCAGCCAAGATCTTTCGGCGACTTCCTACAATGAGCAGTTCTTC
.,TRBJ1-5,.,TRBV28,CASSLKISHQPQHF,TGTGCCAGCAGCCTAAAGATTTCGCATCAGCCCCAGCATTTT
.,TRBJ2-7,TRBD2,TRBV28,CASSRPGTSGRQYF,TGTGCCAGCTCGCGTCCCGGGACTAGCGGGAGGCAGTACTTC
.,TRBJ2-2,TRBD2,TRBV3-1/TRBV3-2,CASNRGANTGELFF,TGTGCCAGCAACCGGGGGGCGAACACCGGGGAGCTGTTTTTT
.,TRBJ2-3,TRBD2,TRBV11-3,CASSKGTSSSSTDTQYF,TGTGCCAGCAGCAAAGGGACTAGCAGCTCTAGCACAGATACGCAGTATTTT
.,TRBJ2-3,.,TRBV27,CASKREDTQYF,TGTGCCAGCAAGAGGGAGGATACGCAGTATTTT
.,TRBJ2-1,TRBD1,TRBV5-6,CASSDRGIYEQFF,TGTGCCAGCAGCGACAGGGGCATCTATGAGCAGTTCTTC
.,TRBJ1-1,.,TRBV4-3,CASSPKNGGTEAFF,TGCGCCAGCAGCCCAAAAAACGGGGGCACTGAAGCTTTCTTT
.,TRBJ1-5,.,TRBV7-2,CASSFQGESNQPQHF,TGTGCCAGCAGCTTTCAGGGCGAATCCAATCAGCCCCAGCATTTT
.,TRBJ1-5,.,TRBV6-1,CASSEGAGAKQPQHF,TGTGCCAGCAGTGAAGGAGCAGGGGCAAAACAGCCCCAGCATTTT
.,TRBJ2-1,.,TRBV5-1,CASSLDRDNEQFF,TGCGCCAGCAGCTTGGACCGGGACAATGAGCAGTTCTTC
.,TRBJ1-4,.,TRBV12-3/TRBV12-4,CASSLGAFEKLFF,TGTGCCAGCAGTCTCGGAGCATTCGAAAAACTGTTTTTT
.,TRBJ2-1,TRBD2,TRBV19,CASKSRTRNNEQFF,TGTGCCAGTAAATCCCGGACTAGGAACAATGAGCAGTTCTTC
.,TRBJ2-3,.,TRBV27,CASSFGGYSTDTQYF,TGTGCCAGCAGTTTCGGCGGATACAGCACAGATACGCAGTATTTT
.,TRBJ2-5,.,TRBV2,CASSAEAGAETQYF,TGTGCCAGCAGTGCCGAGGCAGGGGCAGAGACCCAGTACTTC
.,TRBJ2-3,.,TRBV6-5,CASSYSPGGTQYF,TGTGCCAGCAGTTACTCGCCAGGGGGGACGCAGTATTTT
.,TRBJ2-7,.,TRBV6-5,CASSRDTRNYEQYF,TGTGCCAGCAGTCGGGACACCCGGAATTACGAGCAGTACTTC
.,TRBJ1-2,.,TRBV15,CATSREEGDGYTF,TGTGCCACCAGCAGAGAAGAAGGGGATGGCTACACCTTC
.,TRBJ2-3,.,TRBV2,CASSRSTGTDTQYF,TGTGCCAGCAGCCGTAGTACAGGGACAGATACGCAGTATTTT
.,TRBJ1-3,.,TRBV5-1,CASSPGLGGTSSGNTIYF,TGCGCCAGCAGCCCGGGACTCGGGGGGACTAGTTCTGGAAACACCATATATTTT
.,TRBJ2-1,TRBD1,TRBV30,CAWSERTGLDEQFF,TGTGCCTGGAGTGAGAGGACAGGGTTGGATGAGCAGTTCTTC
.,TRBJ1-1,.,TRBV28,CASSYNNGGDSEAFF,TGTGCCAGCAGTTACAATAATGGAGGAGACTCTGAAGCTTTCTTT
.,TRBJ2-1,TRBD2,TRBV7-2,CASSLALAGGLVGNEQFF,TGTGCCAGCAGCTTAGCACTAGCGGGAGGCCTAGTGGGGAATGAGCAGTTCTTC
.,TRBJ2-4,TRBD2,TRBV10-2,CASRGSGSALGLFGYF,TGCGCCAGCAGGGGTAGCGGGAGCGCCCTTGGCTTGTTCGGGTACTTC
.,TRBJ1-4,.,TRBV19,CASSSGRENEKLFF,TGTGCCAGTAGTAGTGGGAGAGAGAATGAAAAACTGTTTTTT
.,TRBJ2-1,TRBD1,TRBV5-1,CASSFQTGFYNEQFF,TGCGCCAGCAGCTTCCAGACAGGGTTCTACAATGAGCAGTTCTTC
.,TRBJ2-2,.,TRBV21-1,CASSNWGGPSHRGAVF,TGTGCCAGCAGCAATTGGGGGGGCCCATCGCACCGGGGAGCTGTTTTT
.,TRBJ2-7,TRBD1,TRBV6-6,CASSYGTGNAYEQYF,TGTGCCAGCAGTTACGGGACAGGGAATGCCTACGAGCAGTACTTC
.,TRBJ2-7,TRBD1,TRBV5-4,CASSDRTGGDYEQYF,TGTGCCAGCAGCGACCGGACAGGGGGCGATTACGAGCAGTACTTC
.,TRBJ2-3,TRBD1,TRBV19,CASSPQGASADTQYF,TGTGCCAGTAGTCCACAGGGGGCTAGCGCAGATACGCAGTATTTT
.,TRBJ1-5,.,TRBV30,CAWRVGLDNQPQHF,TGTGCCTGGAGGGTGGGCCTTGATAATCAGCCCCAGCATTTT
.,TRBJ2-5,TRBD1,TRBV5-4,CASTDSRGQETQYF,TGTGCCAGCACCGATAGCAGGGGGCAAGAGACCCAGTACTTC
.,TRBJ1-5,.,TRBV6-6,CASSYSAGPQPQHF,TGTGCCAGCAGTTACTCTGCGGGCCCTCAGCCCCAGCATTTT
few,TRBJ2-1,.,TRBV3-1/TRBV3-2,CASSQVRQACSLYNEQFF,TGTGCCAGCAGCCAAGTTAGACAGGCCTGTAGTCTTTACAATGAGCAGTTCTTC
.,TRBJ2-3,TRBD2,TRBV18,CASSPLSGRTPDTQYF,TGTGCCAGCTCACCGTTGAGCGGGAGAACCCCAGATACGCAGTATTTT
.,TRBJ2-3,TRBD1,TRBV28,CASSSRDRGTDTQYF,TGTGCCAGCAGTTCAAGGGACAGAGGCACAGATACGCAGTATTTT
.,TRBJ2-1,TRBD1,TRBV6-5,CASSQTQGNEQFF,TGTGCCAGCAGCCAAACACAGGGGAATGAGCAGTTCTTC
.,TRBJ2-7,TRBD1,TRBV5-5,CASSMGTVYEQYF,TGTGCCAGCAGCATGGGGACAGTTTACGAGCAGTACTTC
.,TRBJ2-5,.,TRBV30,CALERRGRGGTQYF,TGTGCCTTGGAACGAAGGGGGAGAGGGGGGACCCAGTACTTC
.,TRBJ2-1,.,TRBV9,CASSVGVIAEYNEQFF,TGTGCCAGCAGCGTAGGGGTAATAGCGGAGTACAATGAGCAGTTCTTC
.,TRBJ2-5,TRBD1,TRBV5-6,CASSLTGQGANQYF,TGTGCCAGCAGTCTTACAGGACAGGGTGCGAACCAGTACTTC
.,TRBJ2-7,.,TRBV23-1,CASSFRQIPSYEQYF,TGCGCCAGTTCGTTTAGACAGATCCCCTCCTACGAGCAGTACTTC
.,TRBJ1-2,.,TRBV19,CASSIDQKPPYGYTF,TGTGCCAGTAGTATAGACCAGAAACCCCCTTATGGCTACACCTTC
.,TRBJ1-1,TRBD1,TRBV2,CASSPRDRANTEAFF,TGTGCCAGCAGTCCTCGGGACAGGGCGAACACTGAAGCTTTCTTT
.,TRBJ2-7,.,TRBV21-1,CASSKKWVVSLAGEFEDEQYF,TGTGCCAGCAGCAAAAAGTGGGTAGTTAGTCTAGCGGGAGAGTTTGAGGACGAGCAGTACTTC